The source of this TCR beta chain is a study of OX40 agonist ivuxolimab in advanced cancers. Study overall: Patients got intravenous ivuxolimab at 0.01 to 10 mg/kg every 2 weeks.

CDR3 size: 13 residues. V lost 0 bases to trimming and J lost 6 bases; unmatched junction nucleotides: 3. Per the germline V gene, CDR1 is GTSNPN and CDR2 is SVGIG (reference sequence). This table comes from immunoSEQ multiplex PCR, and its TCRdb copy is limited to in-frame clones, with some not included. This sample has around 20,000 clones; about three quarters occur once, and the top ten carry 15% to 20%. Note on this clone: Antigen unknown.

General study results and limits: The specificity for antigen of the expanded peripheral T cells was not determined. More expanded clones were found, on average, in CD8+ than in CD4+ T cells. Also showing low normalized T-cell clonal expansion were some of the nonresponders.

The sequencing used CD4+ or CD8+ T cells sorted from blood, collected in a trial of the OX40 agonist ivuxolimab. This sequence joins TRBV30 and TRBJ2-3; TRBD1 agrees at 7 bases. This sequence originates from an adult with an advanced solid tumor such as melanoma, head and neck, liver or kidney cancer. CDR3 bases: TGTGCCTGGAGTGTGACAGGGTGGGATACGCAGTATTTT. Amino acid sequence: CAWSVTGWDTQYF.